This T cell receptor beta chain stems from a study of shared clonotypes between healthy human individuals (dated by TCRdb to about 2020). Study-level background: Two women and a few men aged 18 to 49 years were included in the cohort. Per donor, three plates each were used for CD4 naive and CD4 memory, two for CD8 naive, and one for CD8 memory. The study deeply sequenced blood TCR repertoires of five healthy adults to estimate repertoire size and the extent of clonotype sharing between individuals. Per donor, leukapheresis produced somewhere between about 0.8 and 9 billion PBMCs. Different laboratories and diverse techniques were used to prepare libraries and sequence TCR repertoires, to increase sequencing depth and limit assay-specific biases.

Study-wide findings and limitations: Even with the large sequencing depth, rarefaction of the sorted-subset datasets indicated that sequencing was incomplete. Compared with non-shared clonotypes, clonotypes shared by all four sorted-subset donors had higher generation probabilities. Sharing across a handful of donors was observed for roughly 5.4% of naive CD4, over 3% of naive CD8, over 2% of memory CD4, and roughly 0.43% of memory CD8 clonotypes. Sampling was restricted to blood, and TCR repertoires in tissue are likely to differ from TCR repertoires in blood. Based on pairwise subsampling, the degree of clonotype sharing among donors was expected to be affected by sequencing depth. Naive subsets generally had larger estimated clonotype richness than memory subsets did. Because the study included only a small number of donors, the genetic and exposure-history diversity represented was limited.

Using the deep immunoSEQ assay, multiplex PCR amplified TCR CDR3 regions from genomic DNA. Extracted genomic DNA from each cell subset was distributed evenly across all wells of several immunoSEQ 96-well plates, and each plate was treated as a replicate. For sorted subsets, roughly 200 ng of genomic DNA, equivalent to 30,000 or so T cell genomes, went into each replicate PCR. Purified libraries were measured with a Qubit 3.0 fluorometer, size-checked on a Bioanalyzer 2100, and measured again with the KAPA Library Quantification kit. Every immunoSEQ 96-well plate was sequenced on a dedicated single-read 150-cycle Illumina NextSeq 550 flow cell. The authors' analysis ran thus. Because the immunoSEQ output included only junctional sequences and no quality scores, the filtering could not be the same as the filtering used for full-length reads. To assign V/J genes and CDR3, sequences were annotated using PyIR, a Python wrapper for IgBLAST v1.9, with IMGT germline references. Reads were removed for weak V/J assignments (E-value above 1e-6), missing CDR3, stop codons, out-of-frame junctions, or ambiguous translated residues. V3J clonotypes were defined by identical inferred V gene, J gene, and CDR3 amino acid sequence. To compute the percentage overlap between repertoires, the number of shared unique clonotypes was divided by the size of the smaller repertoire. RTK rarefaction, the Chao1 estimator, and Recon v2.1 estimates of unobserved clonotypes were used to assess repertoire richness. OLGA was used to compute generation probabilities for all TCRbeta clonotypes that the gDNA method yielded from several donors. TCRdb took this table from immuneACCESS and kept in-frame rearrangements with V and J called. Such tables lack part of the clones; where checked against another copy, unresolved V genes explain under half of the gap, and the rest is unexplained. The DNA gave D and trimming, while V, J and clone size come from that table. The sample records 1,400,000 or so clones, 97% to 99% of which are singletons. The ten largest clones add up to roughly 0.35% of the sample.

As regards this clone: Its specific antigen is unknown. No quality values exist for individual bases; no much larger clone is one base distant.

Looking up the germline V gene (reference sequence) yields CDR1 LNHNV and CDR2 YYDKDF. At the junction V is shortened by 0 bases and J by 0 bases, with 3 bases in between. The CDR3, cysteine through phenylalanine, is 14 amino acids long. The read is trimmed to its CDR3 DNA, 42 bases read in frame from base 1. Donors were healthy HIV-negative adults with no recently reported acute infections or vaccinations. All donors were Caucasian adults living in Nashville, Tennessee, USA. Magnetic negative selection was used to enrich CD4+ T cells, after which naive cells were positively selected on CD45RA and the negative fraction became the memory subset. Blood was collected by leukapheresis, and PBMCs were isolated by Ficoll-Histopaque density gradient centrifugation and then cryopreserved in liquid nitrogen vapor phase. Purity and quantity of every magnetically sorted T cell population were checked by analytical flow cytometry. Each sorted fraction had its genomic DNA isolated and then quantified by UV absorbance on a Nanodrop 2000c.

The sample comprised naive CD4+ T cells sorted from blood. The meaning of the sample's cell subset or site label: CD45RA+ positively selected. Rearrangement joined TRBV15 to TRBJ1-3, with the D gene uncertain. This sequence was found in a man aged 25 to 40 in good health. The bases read TGTGCCACCAGCAGAGACGGCTCTGGAAACACCATATATTTT. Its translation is CATSRDGSGNTIYF.